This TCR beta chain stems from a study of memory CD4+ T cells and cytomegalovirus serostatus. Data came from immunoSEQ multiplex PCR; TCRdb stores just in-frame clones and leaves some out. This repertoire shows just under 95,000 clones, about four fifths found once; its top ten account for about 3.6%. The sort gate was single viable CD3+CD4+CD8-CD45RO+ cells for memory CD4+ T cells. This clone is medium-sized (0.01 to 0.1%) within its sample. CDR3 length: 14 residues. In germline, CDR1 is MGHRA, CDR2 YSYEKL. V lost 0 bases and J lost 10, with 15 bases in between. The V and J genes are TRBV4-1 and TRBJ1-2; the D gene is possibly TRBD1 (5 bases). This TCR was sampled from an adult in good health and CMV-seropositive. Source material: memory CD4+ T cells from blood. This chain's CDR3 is CASSQERTNLDYTF. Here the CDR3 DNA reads TGCGCCAGCAGCCAAGAACGGACAAATTTAGACTACACCTTC.